This T cell receptor beta chain was identified in a study of shared clonotypes between healthy human individuals. Study-level points and caveats: Rarefaction showed sorted-subset sequencing was incomplete despite large depth.

Germline assignment: CDR1 SGHTA and CDR2 FQGNSA. This CDR3 comprises 12 residues. Trimming removed 4 bases from V and 9 bases from J, with 10 bases in between. As to this clone: As yet, its antigen is unknown.

Researchers ran the assay at a deep level. Across several immunoSEQ plates, the genomic DNA of each subset was split evenly. Sorted-subset replicate PCRs used 150 to 200 ng of genomic DNA. This amount corresponded to about 29,000 T cell genomes. Produced via immunoSEQ multiplex PCR; TCRdb's table is partial and in-frame only. The repertoire holds about 1 million clones, with around 76% as singletons. This sequence originates from a man between 18 and 35 years old in good health. The chain has TRBV7-2 and TRBJ2-1; D not resolved. Sequenced sample: memory CD4+ T cells sorted from blood. As to subset: CD45RA-negative fraction. The CDR3 DNA follows: TGTGCCAGCAGCTGGTTTGGCGGTGAGCAGTTCTTC. Its translation: CASSWFGGEQFF.